Listed below are T cell receptor beta chains from one sample, sequenced in a study of OX40 agonist ivuxolimab in advanced cancers. This table comes from immunoSEQ multiplex PCR, and its TCRdb copy is limited to in-frame clones, with some not included. Here the sample spans approximately 49,000 clones, about 88% being singletons. The input for sequencing was CD4+ or CD8+ T cells sorted from blood, taken in a trial of the OX40 agonist ivuxolimab. These receptors all come from an adult with an advanced solid tumor such as melanoma, head and neck, liver or kidney cancer. CDR3s include the opening cysteine and the closing phenylalanine or tryptophan. A D gene is named only where the DNA matches it firmly. The size entry is marked missing in some rows and otherwise reads once, few, many or a size class.

V,D,J,size,CDR3,DNA
TRBV7-8,TRBD1,TRBJ1-2,once,CASSLGMDRAYGYTF,TGTGCCAGCAGCTTAGGGATGGACAGGGCCTATGGCTACACCTTC
TRBV11-1,.,TRBJ1-2,.,CASSPGQPASYGYTF,TGTGCCAGCAGCCCGGGCCAGCCCGCCTCCTATGGCTACACCTTC
TRBV28,.,TRBJ2-3,.,CASPFRDISTDTQYF,TGTGCCAGCCCCTTCCGGGACATTAGCACAGATACGCAGTATTTT
TRBV5-1,.,TRBJ2-7,.,CASSLEGRNEQYF,TGCGCCAGCAGCTTGGAGGGCAGGAACGAGCAGTACTTC
TRBV30,.,TRBJ2-7,.,CAWSPQGEQYF,TGTGCCTGGAGCCCCCAGGGGGAGCAGTACTTC
TRBV7-8,.,TRBJ2-5,.,CASSLRGGGETQYF,TGTGCCAGCAGCTTACGAGGGGGTGGGGAGACCCAGTACTTC
TRBV5-6,.,TRBJ2-3,.,CASTKRGGSDTQYF,TGTGCCAGCACAAAAAGGGGGGGCTCAGATACGCAGTATTTT
TRBV4-2,TRBD2,TRBJ2-7,.,CASSQDFGGSLVEQYF,TGTGCCAGCAGCCAAGATTTTGGCGGGAGCTTAGTCGAGCAGTACTTC
TRBV14,TRBD2,TRBJ2-1,.,CASSLLAGARNEQFF,TGTGCCAGCAGCCTCCTAGCGGGAGCCCGTAATGAGCAGTTCTTC
TRBV6-1,.,TRBJ2-7,once,CASTMDEQYF,TGTGCCAGCACAATGGACGAGCAGTACTTC
TRBV13,.,TRBJ1-2,.,CASSFSGRIGLVYGYTF,TGTGCCAGCAGCTTCTCGGGGCGAATCGGACTCGTCTATGGCTACACCTTC
TRBV6-5,.,TRBJ2-3,once,CASSPRGADTQYF,TGTGCCAGCAGTCCTCGAGGAGCAGATACGCAGTATTTT
TRBV6-5,.,TRBJ1-5,.,CASSEIVEPQHF,TGTGCCAGCAGTGAAATCGTGGAGCCCCAGCATTTT
TRBV11-2,.,TRBJ2-2,.,CASSLRGSATGELFF,TGTGCCAGCAGCTTAAGGGGGAGTGCAACCGGGGAGCTGTTTTTT
TRBV11-2,.,TRBJ1-1,.,CASETGTINPEAFF,TGTGCCAGCGAGACCGGAACTATTAACCCTGAAGCTTTCTTT
TRBV9,.,TRBJ2-3,.,CASSRRSQGQDTQYF,TGTGCCAGCAGCCGCCGGTCCCAAGGCCAGGATACGCAGTATTTT
TRBV19,TRBD1,TRBJ1-3,few,CASLSSAGHRGRGNTIYF,TGTGCCAGTTTATCAAGTGCCGGCCACAGGGGGCGAGGAAACACCATATATTTT
TRBV6-1,.,TRBJ2-1,few,CASSPGFSYNEQFF,TGTGCCAGCAGTCCGGGATTCTCCTACAATGAGCAGTTCTTC
TRBV4-2,.,TRBJ1-3,.,CASSRLIAGNTIYF,TGTGCCAGCAGCCGGTTGATAGCTGGAAACACCATATATTTT
TRBV6-1,TRBD1,TRBJ2-5,.,CASSGPGQGRETQYF,TGTGCCAGCAGTGGGCCGGGACAGGGACGCGAGACCCAGTACTTC
TRBV5-1,TRBD2,TRBJ2-1,.,CASSLLGDYSYNEQFF,TGCGCCAGCAGCTTGTTAGGGGACTACTCCTACAATGAGCAGTTCTTC
TRBV28,.,TRBJ1-1,.,CASSKDSFRLRGILNTEAFF,TGTGCCAGCAGCAAAGACAGTTTTCGATTGAGGGGGATTCTGAACACTGAAGCTTTCTTT